This is a list of T cell receptor beta chains from one sample in a study of T-cell reconstitution after alpha-beta-depleted transplantation in children. MiXCR, run by TCRdb on the PCR reads, gives a single entry per CDR3 protein. The profile shows about 230,000 distinct CDR3 sequences, more than 10% of them singletons. This specimen consisted of PBMCs from the stem cell graft donor, obtained from the stem cell graft. The source is a human donor who donated a stem cell graft to a child with acute lymphoblastic leukemia. Both conserved end residues are part of each CDR3. Fields, in order: clone size, V gene, D gene, J gene, CDR3 protein, CDR3 DNA. The D gene is left open where the match is weak. Clone size is shown for a subset of rows, as once, few, many or a class of expanded clone.

>many|TRBV5-5|NA|TRBJ2-3
CASSWFNSLTDTQYF
TGTGCCAGCAGCTGGTTCAACTCCCTCACAGATACGCAGTATTTT
>many|TRBV7-9|NA|TRBJ2-3
CASSLVVGTTDTQYF
TGTGCCAGCAGCTTAGTAGTAGGAACCACAGATACGCAGTATTTT
>many|TRBV6-4|TRBD2|TRBJ2-3
CASSDSTSGGDTQYF
TGTGCCAGCAGTGACTCGACTAGCGGGGGGGATACGCAGTATTTT
>NA|TRBV11-2|TRBD2|TRBJ2-3
CASSLGPAGAEQYF
TGTGCCAGCAGCTTAGGTCCAGCGGGAGCAGAGCAGTATTTT
>many|TRBV20-1|NA|TRBJ1-4
CSASRGTNEKLFF
TGCAGTGCTAGTCGAGGAACTAATGAAAAACTGTTTTTT
>many|TRBV6-2/TRBV6-3|NA|TRBJ2-7
CASSWTAGSYEQYF
TGTGCCAGCAGTTGGACTGCCGGCTCCTACGAGCAGTACTTC
>few|TRBV6-2/TRBV6-3|TRBD2|TRBJ2-3
CASSPGLAGGADTQYF
TGTGCCAGCAGCCCGGGACTAGCGGGAGGAGCAGATACGCAGTATTTT
>many|TRBV27|NA|TRBJ1-2
CASRARDTHGYTF
TGTGCCAGCAGAGCCCGGGACACCCATGGCTACACCTTC
>NA|TRBV6-2/TRBV6-3|NA|TRBJ2-7
CASTLNRFRDEQYF
TGTGCCAGCACCCTAAACAGGTTTCGCGACGAGCAGTACTTC
>many|TRBV20-1|NA|TRBJ2-4
CSADDTGTAKNIQYF
TGCAGTGCTGATGATACGGGAACAGCCAAAAACATTCAGTACTTC
>NA|TRBV7-2|NA|TRBJ2-3
CASRPVGVATDTQYF
TGTGCCAGCAGGCCTGTGGGGGTGGCCACAGATACGCAGTATTTT
>many|TRBV14|NA|TRBJ1-4
CASSQGPNEKLFF
TGTGCCAGCAGCCAAGGCCCCAATGAAAAACTGTTTTTT
>NA|TRBV7-9|NA|TRBJ2-7
CASSLGTNYEQYF
TGTGCCAGCAGCTTAGGGACAAACTACGAGCAGTACTTC
>many|TRBV7-6|NA|TRBJ1-1
CASSLAQGYTEAFF
TGTGCCAGCAGCTTAGCCCAGGGGTACACTGAAGCTTTCTTT
>few|TRBV6-1|NA|TRBJ1-1
CASIKAFRGRNTEAFF
TGTGCCAGCATAAAAGCCTTCAGGGGAAGGAACACTGAAGCTTTCTTT
>NA|TRBV28|NA|TRBJ1-1
CASIGGALNTEAFF
TGTGCCAGCATTGGGGGCGCCCTGAACACTGAAGCTTTCTTT
>many|TRBV7-9|NA|TRBJ2-3
CASSEPPNTQYF
TGTGCCAGCAGCGAACCCCCGAATACGCAGTATTTT
>many|TRBV27|TRBD1|TRBJ1-1
CASSLSGGRFGNTEAFF
TGTGCCAGCAGTTTATCAGGGGGCCGATTTGGGAACACTGAAGCTTTCTTT
>many|TRBV5-6|NA|TRBJ2-3
CASSFADTQYF
TGTGCCAGCAGCTTCGCAGATACGCAGTATTTT
>many|TRBV29-1|TRBD2|TRBJ2-3
CSVLTSGGPDTQYF
TGCAGCGTCCTGACTAGCGGGGGGCCAGATACGCAGTATTTT
>many|TRBV5-1|TRBD1|TRBJ2-7
CASSRRTGVSDHYEQYF
TGCGCCAGCAGCAGAAGGACAGGGGTTAGTGACCACTACGAGCAGTACTTC
>many|TRBV6-2/TRBV6-3|NA|TRBJ2-4
CASSYSRAEGHIQYF
TGTGCCAGCAGTTACTCGAGGGCTGAGGGGCACATTCAGTACTTC
>many|TRBV20-1|TRBD1|TRBJ1-6
CSAIPQGVDSPLHF
TGCAGTGCCATACCGCAGGGGGTGGATTCACCCCTCCACTTT
>many|TRBV12-3/TRBV12-4|TRBD2|TRBJ2-1
CASSLDLSGGLYNEQFF
TGTGCCAGCAGTTTAGATCTTTCGGGGGGACTCTACAATGAGCAGTTCTTC
>NA|TRBV28|NA|TRBJ2-7
CARSPGTAPYEQYF
TGTGCCAGGAGCCCTGGGACGGCTCCCTACGAGCAGTACTTC
>many|TRBV12-3/TRBV12-4|TRBD2|TRBJ2-3
CASSLSGSSTDTQYF
TGTGCCAGCAGCCTTAGCGGGAGCAGCACAGATACGCAGTATTTT
>many|TRBV10-3|NA|TRBJ1-6
CATTGAPDSPLHF
TGTGCCACGACGGGGGCGCCGGATTCACCCCTCCACTTT
>many|TRBV4-2|TRBD1|TRBJ1-6
CASSQGGQGKRNSPLHF
TGTGCCAGCAGTCAAGGCGGACAGGGGAAGCGGAATTCACCCCTCCACTTT
>many|TRBV7-9|NA|TRBJ2-7
CASSPMLRTPNYYEQYF
TGTGCCAGCAGCCCTATGTTACGGACTCCAAATTACTACGAGCAGTACTTC
>many|TRBV20-1|NA|TRBJ2-1
CSARQGGGFF
TGCAGTGCTAGACAGGGGGGAGGGTTCTTC
>many|TRBV4-3|NA|TRBJ1-3
CASSQDRYGNTIYF
TGCGCCAGCAGCCAAGATCGGTACGGAAACACCATATATTTT
>NA|TRBV20-1|TRBD1|TRBJ1-5
CSARDPDRAFYSNQPQHF
TGCAGTGCTAGAGATCCCGACAGGGCATTTTATAGCAATCAGCCCCAGCATTTT
>many|TRBV6-1|NA|TRBJ2-4
CASSRREGRNIQYF
TGTGCCAGCAGCCGTAGAGAGGGGCGGAACATTCAGTACTTC
>many|TRBV28|TRBD1|TRBJ2-3
CASSMDRFRVDTQYF
TGTGCCAGCAGTATGGACAGGTTTAGGGTTGATACGCAGTATTTT
>many|TRBV12-3/TRBV12-4|NA|TRBJ1-3
CASSLTGSGNTIYF
TGTGCCAGCAGCTTGACGGGGTCCGGAAACACCATATATTTT
>few|TRBV20-1|NA|TRBJ2-5
CSARDQSARGETQYF
TGCAGTGCTAGAGATCAGTCAGCAAGGGGAGAGACCCAGTACTTC
>many|TRBV20-1|NA|TRBJ2-7
CSASRDDEQYF
TGCAGTGCTAGTAGGGATGACGAGCAGTACTTC
>many|TRBV5-1|NA|TRBJ2-7
CASSTGQYSSYEQYF
TGCGCCAGCAGCACAGGACAGTATTCCTCCTACGAGCAGTACTTC
>NA|TRBV19|TRBD1|TRBJ1-1
CASSTDRGPRNTEAFF
TGTGCCAGTAGTACGGACAGGGGGCCGAGGAACACTGAAGCTTTCTTT
>many|TRBV12-3/TRBV12-4|NA|TRBJ1-4
CASSLAWQKLFF
TGTGCCAGCAGTCTGGCCTGGCAAAAACTGTTTTTT
>many|TRBV30|TRBD1|TRBJ2-4
CAWRVTGPGIQYF
TGTGCCTGGAGGGTGACAGGGCCAGGCATTCAGTACTTC
>many|TRBV29-1|NA|TRBJ1-1
CSVERILGGAGIEAFF
TGCAGCGTTGAAAGGATCCTCGGGGGCGCGGGGATTGAAGCTTTCTTT
>once|TRBV2|NA|TRBJ2-5
CASTVVRSGETQYF
TGTGCCAGCACCGTAGTTAGGTCGGGTGAGACCCAGTACTTC
>many|TRBV6-5|NA|TRBJ2-7
CASRQRPYEQYF
TGTGCCAGCAGACAGAGACCTTACGAGCAGTACTTC
>many|TRBV20-1|TRBD1|TRBJ2-3
CSALRTGGPPDTQYF
TGCAGTGCTCTTCGGACAGGCGGGCCCCCAGATACGCAGTATTTT
>many|TRBV12-3/TRBV12-4|NA|TRBJ2-7
CASSLNTGPGGEQYF
TGTGCCAGCAGTCTGAACACTGGACCTGGGGGCGAGCAGTACTTC
>many|TRBV5-1|NA|TRBJ1-4
CASSLLPGQTGGEKLFF
TGCGCCAGCAGCCTCCTTCCCGGCCAGACCGGAGGTGAAAAACTGTTTTTT
>many|TRBV29-1|NA|TRBJ2-5
CSGSQLETQYF
TGCAGCGGCTCACAGTTGGAGACCCAGTACTTC
>many|TRBV4-3|NA|TRBJ2-2
CASSQESFSRADTGELFF
TGCGCCAGCAGCCAAGAATCTTTTAGCAGGGCGGACACCGGGGAGCTGTTTTTT
>NA|TRBV2|NA|TRBJ2-5
CASNPKKGSGGTQYF
TGTGCCAGCAATCCTAAAAAAGGCTCCGGAGGGACCCAGTACTTC